These T cell receptor beta chains were read from a single sample in a study of blood T cell repertoires in COVID-19. TCRdb's table, derived via immunoSEQ multiplex PCR, lists solely in-frame clones and lacks some. The sample contains some 87,000 clones, 70% to 90% of which appear only once. The specimen was peripheral blood. The source of these receptors is a human donor in a cohort sampled during active COVID-19. The CDR3 runs from the conserved cysteine through the conserved F or W. The D gene is left open where the match is weak. Clone size is stated in some rows and not others, as once, few, many or a class when expanded.

d_call: NA
v_call: TRBV12-3/TRBV12-4
clone_size: NA
j_call: TRBJ1-1
cdr3_aa: CASSRGLNTEAFF
cdr3_nt: TGTGCCAGCAGCAGGGGTTTGAACACTGAAGCTTTCTTT

d_call: NA
v_call: TRBV28
clone_size: NA
j_call: TRBJ1-4
cdr3_aa: CASSLGSRVKLFF
cdr3_nt: TGTGCCAGCAGTCTGGGCTCTCGTGTAAAACTGTTTTTT

d_call: NA
v_call: TRBV19
clone_size: once
j_call: TRBJ1-2
cdr3_aa: CASSSGGNYGYTF
cdr3_nt: TGTGCCAGTAGTTCAGGCGGGAACTATGGCTACACCTTC

d_call: NA
v_call: TRBV6-5
clone_size: NA
j_call: TRBJ2-5
cdr3_aa: CASSFARETQYF
cdr3_nt: TGTGCCAGCAGTTTCGCGAGGGAGACCCAGTACTTC

d_call: NA
v_call: TRBV7-2
clone_size: NA
j_call: TRBJ1-2
cdr3_aa: CASSLASTANYGYTF
cdr3_nt: TGTGCCAGCAGCTTAGCGAGTACCGCCAACTATGGCTACACCTTC

d_call: TRBD2
v_call: TRBV7-9
clone_size: NA
j_call: TRBJ2-2
cdr3_aa: CASSFFGAGETTGELFF
cdr3_nt: TGTGCCAGCAGCTTCTTCGGGGCGGGGGAGACCACCGGGGAGCTGTTTTTT

d_call: TRBD2
v_call: TRBV5-1
clone_size: NA
j_call: TRBJ2-1
cdr3_aa: CASSPGAGSSNEQFF
cdr3_nt: TGCGCCAGCAGCCCCGGAGCGGGGTCCTCGAATGAGCAGTTCTTC

d_call: TRBD1
v_call: TRBV7-9
clone_size: NA
j_call: TRBJ2-5
cdr3_aa: CASSETGQVQETQYF
cdr3_nt: TGTGCCAGCAGCGAAACCGGACAGGTCCAAGAGACCCAGTACTTC

d_call: TRBD2
v_call: TRBV6-1
clone_size: NA
j_call: TRBJ2-7
cdr3_aa: CASSERPSGTFSYEQYF
cdr3_nt: TGTGCCAGCAGTGAACGGCCTAGCGGGACCTTCTCCTACGAGCAGTACTTC

d_call: NA
v_call: TRBV6-5
clone_size: NA
j_call: TRBJ1-2
cdr3_aa: CASSYGRGYGYTF
cdr3_nt: TGTGCCAGCAGTTATGGCAGGGGATATGGCTACACCTTC

d_call: NA
v_call: TRBV21-1
clone_size: NA
j_call: TRBJ2-5
cdr3_aa: CPSLKDVPAGGGQETQYF
cdr3_nt: TGTCCCAGCCTTAAAGACGTCCCCGCGGGGGGGGGCCAAGAGACCCAGTACTTC

d_call: TRBD1
v_call: TRBV6-1
clone_size: NA
j_call: TRBJ2-7
cdr3_aa: CASSEDGDSPYEQYF
cdr3_nt: TGTGCCAGCAGTGAAGATGGGGACAGCCCCTACGAGCAGTACTTC

d_call: NA
v_call: TRBV4-2
clone_size: NA
j_call: TRBJ2-7
cdr3_aa: CASSQDMIESYEQYF
cdr3_nt: TGTGCCAGCAGCCAAGATATGATAGAATCCTACGAGCAGTACTTC

d_call: TRBD1
v_call: TRBV5-1
clone_size: NA
j_call: TRBJ1-1
cdr3_aa: CASRKGTGLQMNTEAFF
cdr3_nt: TGCGCCAGCAGAAAAGGGACAGGCCTTCAGATGAACACTGAAGCTTTCTTT

d_call: TRBD1
v_call: TRBV27
clone_size: NA
j_call: TRBJ1-1
cdr3_aa: CASSPLTGTREAFF
cdr3_nt: TGTGCCAGCAGTCCGTTGACAGGGACCCGTGAAGCTTTCTTT

d_call: NA
v_call: TRBV30
clone_size: NA
j_call: TRBJ2-1
cdr3_aa: CAWSLERVRYNEQFF
cdr3_nt: TGTGCCTGGAGTCTTGAACGGGTCCGCTACAATGAGCAGTTCTTC

d_call: NA
v_call: TRBV5-1
clone_size: NA
j_call: TRBJ2-3
cdr3_aa: CASSSSSGTDTQYF
cdr3_nt: TGCGCCAGCAGCTCTTCTAGCGGCACAGATACGCAGTATTTT

d_call: TRBD1
v_call: TRBV6-6
clone_size: NA
j_call: TRBJ1-3
cdr3_aa: CASSAIRGQAGNTIYF
cdr3_nt: TGTGCCAGCAGTGCCATAAGGGGACAGGCTGGAAACACCATATATTTT

d_call: TRBD1
v_call: TRBV6-5
clone_size: NA
j_call: TRBJ1-3
cdr3_aa: CARTGTQGRNTIYF
cdr3_nt: TGTGCCAGGACAGGGACCCAGGGTCGGAACACCATATATTTT

d_call: TRBD1
v_call: TRBV5-4
clone_size: NA
j_call: TRBJ1-3
cdr3_aa: CASSHGGDRGGTGNTIYF
cdr3_nt: TGTGCCAGCAGCCATGGAGGAGACAGGGGAGGTACTGGAAACACCATATATTTT

d_call: TRBD1
v_call: TRBV5-1
clone_size: NA
j_call: TRBJ2-3
cdr3_aa: CASSTGQGGTDTQYF
cdr3_nt: TGCGCCAGCAGCACCGGACAGGGGGGAACAGATACGCAGTATTTT

d_call: TRBD2
v_call: TRBV2
clone_size: NA
j_call: TRBJ2-3
cdr3_aa: CASRWGTSGPDTQYF
cdr3_nt: TGTGCCAGCAGGTGGGGGACTAGCGGGCCAGATACGCAGTATTTT

d_call: NA
v_call: TRBV2
clone_size: NA
j_call: TRBJ1-4
cdr3_aa: CASTRWQDANEKLFF
cdr3_nt: TGTGCCAGCACCCGTTGGCAGGATGCTAATGAAAAACTGTTTTTT

d_call: NA
v_call: TRBV5-6
clone_size: NA
j_call: TRBJ2-7
cdr3_aa: CASSRSYEQYF
cdr3_nt: TGTGCCAGCAGCCGTTCCTACGAGCAGTACTTC

d_call: TRBD1
v_call: TRBV6-5
clone_size: once
j_call: TRBJ2-1
cdr3_aa: CASKPGQSSYNEQFF
cdr3_nt: TGTGCCAGCAAGCCGGGACAGAGCTCCTACAATGAGCAGTTCTTC

d_call: TRBD2
v_call: TRBV3-1/TRBV3-2
clone_size: NA
j_call: TRBJ2-1
cdr3_aa: CASSVFLSGGPFF
cdr3_nt: TGTGCCAGCAGCGTATTTCTTAGCGGGGGCCCGTTCTTC

d_call: TRBD2
v_call: TRBV6-6
clone_size: once
j_call: TRBJ2-1
cdr3_aa: CASSYGGAGYNEQFF
cdr3_nt: TGTGCCAGCAGTTACGGCGGAGCGGGGTACAATGAGCAGTTCTTC

d_call: TRBD2
v_call: TRBV7-2
clone_size: NA
j_call: TRBJ2-1
cdr3_aa: CASSLQAGARNNEQFF
cdr3_nt: TGTGCCAGCAGCTTGCAAGCGGGGGCACGAAACAATGAGCAGTTCTTC

d_call: NA
v_call: TRBV7-9
clone_size: NA
j_call: TRBJ2-1
cdr3_aa: CASSLALADNEQFF
cdr3_nt: TGTGCCAGCAGCTTAGCCCTGGCGGACAATGAGCAGTTCTTC

d_call: NA
v_call: TRBV9
clone_size: once
j_call: TRBJ1-1
cdr3_aa: CASSPAGFGAFF
cdr3_nt: TGTGCCAGCAGCCCCGCGGGTTTCGGAGCTTTCTTT

d_call: NA
v_call: TRBV24-1
clone_size: once
j_call: TRBJ2-1
cdr3_aa: CATSEGGRNEQFF
cdr3_nt: TGTGCCACCAGTGAGGGGGGGCGGAATGAGCAGTTCTTC

d_call: NA
v_call: TRBV25-1
clone_size: NA
j_call: TRBJ2-2
cdr3_aa: CASSERGATGELFF
cdr3_nt: TGTGCCAGCAGTGAACGCGGGGCCACCGGGGAGCTGTTTTTT

d_call: NA
v_call: TRBV3-1/TRBV3-2
clone_size: NA
j_call: TRBJ2-5
cdr3_aa: CASSQGLSAQETQYF
cdr3_nt: TGTGCCAGCAGCCAAGGCTTAAGCGCCCAAGAGACCCAGTACTTC

d_call: NA
v_call: TRBV28
clone_size: NA
j_call: TRBJ1-6
cdr3_aa: CASRPQSSSYNSPLHF
cdr3_nt: TGTGCCAGCAGACCACAATCTAGCTCCTATAATTCACCCCTCCACTTT

d_call: NA
v_call: TRBV3-1/TRBV3-2
clone_size: NA
j_call: TRBJ2-1
cdr3_aa: CASSGKQGGASALTDEQFF
cdr3_nt: TGTGCCAGCAGCGGAAAGCAAGGGGGGGCCTCTGCCCTCACCGATGAGCAGTTCTTC

d_call: TRBD2
v_call: TRBV10-3
clone_size: NA
j_call: TRBJ2-1
cdr3_aa: CAISESGGAYNEQFF
cdr3_nt: TGTGCCATCAGTGAAAGCGGGGGGGCGTACAATGAGCAGTTCTTC

d_call: NA
v_call: TRBV6-5
clone_size: NA
j_call: TRBJ1-5
cdr3_aa: CASSYDAGNQPQHF
cdr3_nt: TGTGCCAGCAGTTATGACGCGGGGAATCAGCCCCAGCATTTT

d_call: NA
v_call: TRBV19
clone_size: NA
j_call: TRBJ1-5
cdr3_aa: CASSIKGGHQPQHF
cdr3_nt: TGTGCCAGTAGTATAAAGGGGGGGCATCAGCCCCAGCATTTT

d_call: TRBD1
v_call: TRBV4-3
clone_size: NA
j_call: TRBJ1-6
cdr3_aa: CASSQGQGSSYNSPLHF
cdr3_nt: TGCGCCAGCAGCCAAGGACAGGGGAGCTCCTATAATTCACCCCTCCACTTT

d_call: TRBD1
v_call: TRBV14
clone_size: NA
j_call: TRBJ1-1
cdr3_aa: CASSQDRQGTEAFF
cdr3_nt: TGTGCCAGCAGCCAAGATCGACAGGGCACTGAAGCTTTCTTT

d_call: TRBD1
v_call: TRBV6-4
clone_size: NA
j_call: TRBJ2-6
cdr3_aa: CASSDYRGDSGANVLTF
cdr3_nt: TGTGCCAGCAGTGACTACAGGGGCGATTCTGGGGCCAACGTCCTGACTTTC

d_call: NA
v_call: TRBV3-1/TRBV3-2
clone_size: NA
j_call: TRBJ2-1
cdr3_aa: CASSHSGEQFF
cdr3_nt: TGTGCCAGCAGCCATTCAGGGGAGCAGTTCTTC

d_call: NA
v_call: TRBV3-1/TRBV3-2
clone_size: NA
j_call: TRBJ2-7
cdr3_aa: CASSQDGGPYEQYF
cdr3_nt: TGTGCCAGCAGCCAAGATGGGGGCCCCTACGAGCAGTACTTC

d_call: NA
v_call: TRBV6-5
clone_size: NA
j_call: TRBJ1-6
cdr3_aa: CASSWSPNSPLHF
cdr3_nt: TGTGCCAGCAGTTGGAGTCCTAATTCACCCCTCCACTTT

d_call: NA
v_call: TRBV4-2
clone_size: NA
j_call: TRBJ1-1
cdr3_aa: CASSPGHLNTEAFF
cdr3_nt: TGTGCCAGCAGCCCGGGACACTTGAACACTGAAGCTTTCTTT

d_call: TRBD1
v_call: TRBV19
clone_size: NA
j_call: TRBJ1-6
cdr3_aa: CASSMGDRVDSPLHF
cdr3_nt: TGTGCCAGTAGTATGGGGGACAGGGTTGATTCACCCCTCCACTTT

d_call: NA
v_call: TRBV28
clone_size: NA
j_call: TRBJ1-4
cdr3_aa: CASSFLAATNEKLFF
cdr3_nt: TGTGCCAGCAGTTTCCTAGCCGCAACTAATGAAAAACTGTTTTTT

d_call: NA
v_call: TRBV30
clone_size: NA
j_call: TRBJ2-2
cdr3_aa: CAWDPHYTGELFF
cdr3_nt: TGTGCCTGGGACCCACATTACACCGGGGAGCTGTTTTTT

d_call: NA
v_call: TRBV12-5
clone_size: NA
j_call: TRBJ2-6
cdr3_aa: CASGSDREISGANVLTF
cdr3_nt: TGTGCTAGTGGTTCCGACAGAGAAATATCTGGGGCCAACGTCCTGACTTTC

d_call: NA
v_call: TRBV18
clone_size: NA
j_call: TRBJ1-5
cdr3_aa: CASSPDMAVNQPQHF
cdr3_nt: TGTGCCAGCTCACCAGACATGGCAGTCAATCAGCCCCAGCATTTT

d_call: TRBD1
v_call: TRBV28
clone_size: NA
j_call: TRBJ2-3
cdr3_aa: CAITWDRATDTQYF
cdr3_nt: TGTGCCATCACCTGGGACAGGGCGACCGATACGCAGTATTTT

d_call: NA
v_call: TRBV19
clone_size: NA
j_call: TRBJ1-4
cdr3_aa: CASPDINNEKLFF
cdr3_nt: TGTGCCAGTCCCGACATTAATAATGAAAAACTGTTTTTT

d_call: TRBD2
v_call: TRBV30
clone_size: NA
j_call: TRBJ2-1
cdr3_aa: CARGGGANNEQFF
cdr3_nt: TGTGCCCGAGGCGGGGGGGCCAACAATGAGCAGTTCTTC

d_call: NA
v_call: TRBV7-9
clone_size: NA
j_call: TRBJ1-1
cdr3_aa: CASSLDRTPELMNTEAFF
cdr3_nt: TGTGCCAGCAGCTTAGACCGGACACCTGAACTAATGAACACTGAAGCTTTCTTT

d_call: TRBD1
v_call: TRBV15
clone_size: NA
j_call: TRBJ2-1
cdr3_aa: CATSSDRGFYNEQFF
cdr3_nt: TGTGCCACCAGCTCGGACAGGGGGTTTTACAATGAGCAGTTCTTC

d_call: NA
v_call: TRBV6-5
clone_size: NA
j_call: TRBJ2-2
cdr3_aa: CASIGTSNTGELFF
cdr3_nt: TGTGCCAGCATAGGGACATCGAACACCGGGGAGCTGTTTTTT

d_call: TRBD1
v_call: TRBV10-3
clone_size: NA
j_call: TRBJ1-2
cdr3_aa: CAIRGTGTYSGYTF
cdr3_nt: TGTGCCATCAGGGGGACAGGGACCTACTCGGGCTACACCTTC

d_call: TRBD1
v_call: TRBV7-6
clone_size: NA
j_call: TRBJ2-3
cdr3_aa: CASSFAGTGASTDTQYF
cdr3_nt: TGTGCCAGCAGCTTCGCGGGGACAGGAGCCAGCACAGATACGCAGTATTTT

d_call: NA
v_call: TRBV5-6
clone_size: NA
j_call: TRBJ2-7
cdr3_aa: CASSGQGLPPYEQYF
cdr3_nt: TGTGCCAGCAGCGGCCAAGGACTCCCTCCCTACGAGCAGTACTTC

d_call: NA
v_call: TRBV4-3
clone_size: NA
j_call: TRBJ2-7
cdr3_aa: CASSQDSSYEQYF
cdr3_nt: TGCGCCAGCAGCCAGGACAGCTCCTACGAGCAGTACTTC